The sequence of this T cell receptor (beta chain) was determined in a study of blood T cell repertoires in COVID-19. Methods used by the authors: Researchers report that nucleated cell counts were estimated from reference gene primer amplification. Assay: immunoSEQ multiplex PCR; the TCRdb copy retains only in-frame clones and omits some. The V and J calls and clone size were taken over from that table, and D and trimming were inferred from the DNA. The sample comprises about 26,000 clones, roughly 70% of which are singletons, and roughly 8% rests with the top ten. The CDR3 is made up of 20 amino acids. Unmatched junction bases numbered 18, after V lost 0 bases and J lost 4 bases. The germline V gene encodes CDR1 LGHDT and CDR2 YNNKEL (reference sequence).

Source material: peripheral blood. The chain uses TRBV3-1 (or the pseudogene TRBV3-2) and TRBJ2-5; 9 bases match TRBD2. The receptor was derived from a man in his sixties with active or convalescent COVID-19. This chain's CDR3 is CASSQDLSGGLAGLRETQYF. DNA of the CDR3: TGTGCCAGCAGCCAAGATCTATCCGGCGGGCTAGCGGGATTGCGAGAGACCCAGTACTTC.